The 21 T cell receptor beta chains listed next were all sequenced from one sample in a study of neurological immune-mediated disorders. TCRdb reanalysed the 5' RACE reads using MiXCR and keeps one entry per CDR3 protein. The sample shows 80,000 or so distinct CDR3 sequences, roughly 9.5% of them seen only once. The sample was PBMCs. The receptors stem from a middle-aged man in good health.

At least ten counts were recorded for this clonotype. The J gene is TRBJ2-2, the V gene TRBV6-5, with D unclear. The CDR3 contains 12 residues. V lost 2 bases to trimming and J lost 4 bases, with 2 bases between them. The V gene's germline CDR1 is MNHEY and CDR2 SVGAGI. CDR3 nucleotides: TGTGCCAGCAGTTACGGCACCGGGGAGCTGTTTTTT. It yields the protein CASSYGTGELFF.

This clonotype was found many times. CDR3 loop: CASSLGGSGGASEQFF. The CDR3 DNA reads TGTGCCAGCAGTCTGGGGGGTTCCGGGGGGGCCTCCGAGCAGTTCTTC. This rearrangement joins TRBV12-3 or TRBV12-4 to TRBJ2-1, with 8 bases identical to TRBD2. The length of the CDR3 is 16 residues. Trimming at V came to 5 bases and at J to 10 bases, leaving 16 bases not matched to a gene.

This clonotype was observed at least ten times. The chain employs TRBV20-1 and TRBJ2-7; D might be TRBD1 (7 bases). In germline, CDR1 is DFQATT, CDR2 SNEGSKA (reference sequence). V lost 5 bases to trimming and J lost 5 bases, with 13 bases between them. The CDR3 covers 12 residues. This CDR3 is CSASSRGDEQYF. The CDR3 DNA reads TGCAGTGCTTCCTCCAGGGGGGACGAGCAGTACTTC.

The J gene is TRBJ1-2, the V gene TRBV20-1, with 7 nucleotides matching TRBD1. Trimming at V came to 1 base and at J to 2 bases, leaving 4 bases not matched to a gene. This CDR3 contains 14 residues. CDR1 and CDR2 from the germline V gene are DFQATT and SNEGSKA (reference sequence). This CDR3 is CSARALTGNYGYTF. For the CDR3, the DNA is TGCAGTGCTAGAGCTCTGACAGGGAACTATGGCTACACCTTC.

This clonotype was counted at least ten times. The chain joins TRBV7-9 to TRBJ2-3, with D tentatively TRBD2 (6 bases). V shed 5 bases and J shed 6 bases, with 15 bases lying between them. CDR1 SEHNR and CDR2 FQNEAQ come from the germline V gene (reference sequence). The CDR3 consists of 14 residues. Written as DNA, the CDR3 is TGTGCCAGCAGCGATATAGCGGAGAGCGATACGCAGTATTTT. It encodes CASSDIAESDTQYF.

This chain links TRBV20-1 with TRBJ2-3; D unclear. V gave up 3 bases and J gave up 7 bases, with 23 bases separating them. The CDR3 sequence is 16 residues long. CDR1 and CDR2 (germline): DFQATT, SNEGSKA (reference sequence). In DNA form, the CDR3 reads TGCAGTGCTAGTGATCTTTTCACTCCCGTCTCATATACGCAGTATTTT. It is translated as CSASDLFTPVSYTQYF.

The table lists this clonotype with many counts. The chain joins TRBV4-1 to TRBJ2-7; D is possibly TRBD2 (7 bases). Germline values: CDR1 MGHRA, CDR2 YSYEKL. The CDR3 is 14 residues long. V gave up 1 base and J gave up 7 bases, with 14 bases separating them. The CDR3 spells CASSQGAGADEQYF. DNA of the CDR3: TGCGCCAGCAGCCAAGGTGCGGGGGCGGATGAGCAGTACTTC.

The count of this clonotype is one. Just one base apart from a much larger clone, this may be a read error. The rearrangement uses TRBV5-1 and TRBJ2-1, with D perhaps given as TRBD1 or TRBD2 (5 bases each). Per the germline V gene, CDR1 is SGHRS and CDR2 is YFSETQ. The CDR3 sequence is 15 residues long. Trimming cost V 3 bases and J 5 bases, with 15 bases left between them. This chain's CDR3 is CASSSGHGGNNEQFF. The CDR3 DNA reads as TGCGCCAGCAGCTCAGGACATGGAGGTAACAATGAGCAGTTCTTC.

This clonotype was seen many times. CDR3 bases: TGTGCCAGTAGTACGCCGCGGGGGGGTATTGTTCCCCAGCATTTT. As protein: CASSTPRGGIVPQHF. The rearrangement links TRBV19 to TRBJ1-5; the D gene is possibly TRBD1 (5 bases). The CDR3 is 15 amino acids. Deletions cut 4 bases from V and 10 bases from J, with 20 bases between. The germline CDR1 and CDR2 sequences are LNHDA and SQIVND (reference sequence).

This clonotype was detected many times. The gene calls are TRBV9 and TRBJ2-2; D gene ambiguous. The CDR3 length is 16 residues. V gave up 0 bases and J gave up 6 bases, with 15 bases separating them. Germline CDR1 and CDR2: SGDLS and YYNGEE. The CDR3 is CASSVATGSVPGELFF. The CDR3 region has the DNA TGTGCCAGCAGCGTAGCTACCGGCTCTGTCCCCGGGGAGCTGTTTTTT. Filled out from reference TRBV9 and TRBJ2-2, the complete variable domain reads DSGVTQTPKHLITATGQRVTLRCSPRSGDLSVYWYQQSLDQGLQFLIQYYNGEERAKGNILERFSAQQFPDLHSELNLSSLELGDSALYFCASSVATGSVPGELFFGEGSRLTVL.

This clonotype was detected ten times or more. CDR3 sequence: CSARDPTASGGTYEQYF. The CDR3 nucleotides are TGCAGTGCTAGAGATCCCACTGCCTCCGGCGGGACCTACGAGCAGTACTTC. The J gene is TRBJ2-7, the V gene TRBV20-1; the D gene is possibly TRBD2 (6 bases). The CDR3 consists of 17 residues. The germline V gene encodes CDR1 DFQATT and CDR2 SNEGSKA (reference sequence). Trimming removed 0 bases from V and 2 bases from J, with 20 bases in between.

This clonotype was counted many times. This chain joins TRBV18 and TRBJ2-5, with a weak D call TRBD2 (6 bases). Trimming pared 2 bases from V and 5 bases from J, leaving 18 bases between. The CDR3 sequence is 16 residues long. Germline values: CDR1 KGHSH, CDR2 LQKENI. This chain's CDR3 is CASSPSMTQGGETQYF. CDR3 coding DNA: TGTGCCAGCTCACCAAGTATGACCCAAGGAGGGGAGACCCAGTACTTC.

This clonotype showed up many times. The V call is TRBV7-2, the J call TRBJ2-2; D might be TRBD2 (6 bases). The germline V gene encodes CDR1 SGHTA and CDR2 FQGNSA. The CDR3 is made up of 13 amino acids. Trimming removed 3 bases at V and 6 bases at J, with 8 bases between. The CDR3 DNA reads as TGTGCCAGCAGCTTCCAGCGGGCCGGGGAGCTGTTTTTT. It translates to CASSFQRAGELFF.

V usage is TRBV6-2 or TRBV6-3 and J usage is TRBJ2-2, with TRBD2 identical over 8 bases. With V trimmed by 5 bases and J by 2 bases, 10 bases remained unmatched. The CDR3 loop spans 17 amino acids. From germline, CDR1 is MNHEY and CDR2 SVGEGT. The chain's CDR3 is CASSDLQTSANTGELFF. The CDR3 nucleotides are TGTGCCAGCAGTGACCTCCAGACTAGCGCCAACACCGGGGAGCTGTTTTTT.

The CDR3 region has the DNA TGTGCCAGCAGTGAAGGGCGGGACTCCCAGGGAACAGATACGCAGTATTTT. It encodes CASSEGRDSQGTDTQYF. The V call is TRBV6-2 or TRBV6-3, the J call TRBJ2-3; a weak D match, TRBD2 (6 bases). The V gene lost 5 bases and the J gene lost 3 bases, with 21 bases spanning the gap. The CDR3 length is 17 residues. Germline V gene data show CDR1 as MNHEY and CDR2 as SVGEGT.

This clonotype was recorded many times. V and J are TRBV28 and TRBJ2-1; 10 bases match TRBD2. The germline gives CDR1 MDHEN, CDR2 SYDVKM. V was pared by 3 bases and J by 7 bases, with 6 bases of the junction left unmatched. CDR3 length: 15 amino acids. The CDR3 here is CASSFGPSGSNEQFF. In DNA form, the CDR3 reads TGTGCCAGCAGTTTTGGGCCTAGCGGGAGTAATGAGCAGTTCTTC.

The sample holds many counts of this clonotype. The CDR3 reads CAIAGQGSNQPQHF. CDR3 nucleotide sequence: TGTGCCATAGCGGGACAGGGAAGCAATCAGCCCCAGCATTTT. The chain has TRBV10-3 and TRBJ1-5; the match to TRBD1 covers 9 bases. Germline V gene data show CDR1 as ENHRY and CDR2 as SYGVKD. This CDR3 region has 14 residues. Trimming removed 9 bases from V and 1 base from J; junction bases left unmatched: 4.

In its sample, this clonotype was seen many times. This chain links TRBV5-1 with TRBJ2-3; the D gene is possibly TRBD2 (7 bases). V gave up 4 bases and J gave up 5 bases, with 14 bases separating them. Germline loops: CDR1 SGHRS, CDR2 YFSETQ. CDR3 length: 14 amino acids. This CDR3 reads CASSAGGPVDTQYF. DNA of the CDR3: TGCGCCAGCAGCGCCGGGGGGCCGGTAGATACGCAGTATTTT.

This clonotype came up many times. This chain connects TRBV20-1 to TRBJ1-5, with D possibly being TRBD1 (5 bases). CDR1 is DFQATT, CDR2 SNEGSKA, per germline (reference sequence). The CDR3 has 14 residues. V was trimmed by 1 base and J by 2 bases, leaving 9 bases between them. The DNA of the CDR3 is TGCAGTGCTAGAGTGGGGCAGGGCAATCAGCCCCAGCATTTT. Its translation is CSARVGQGNQPQHF.

In its sample, this clonotype was seen many times. This chain connects TRBV29-1 to TRBJ1-1; D is possibly TRBD1 (5 bases). CDR3 length: 12 residues. V was clipped by 4 bases and J by 4 bases, with 10 bases between them. The germline V gene has CDR1 SQVTM and CDR2 ANQGSEA. CDR3 coding DNA: TGCAGCGTTGGTCAGGGAAGCACTGAAGCTTTCTTT. Translated: CSVGQGSTEAFF.

This clonotype was seen more than once but under ten times. The rearrangement links TRBV3-1 to TRBJ2-3, with 7 positions matching TRBD2. The V gene end was trimmed by 3 bases and the J gene end by 2 bases; junction bases not matched to a gene: 5. The CDR3 consists of 15 residues. Germline V gene sequence: CDR1 LGHDT, CDR2 YNNKEL (reference sequence). Here the CDR3 DNA reads TGTGCCAGCAGCCAGATGGCGGGGGACACAGATACGCAGTATTTT. Its protein is CASSQMAGDTDTQYF.